This entry is about one T cell receptor beta chain. Antigen unknown. Amplification of TCR beta CDR3 regions used RNA as the template. With the HTBI primer set, the TCR CDR3 went through a first round of RT-PCR. In TCRdb, the multiplex PCR reads were re-called with MiXCR into one record per CDR3 protein. The sample carries roughly 840,000 distinct CDR3 sequences, around 39% recorded once. The study enrolled patients aged 18 to 65 with newly diagnosed hyperthyroidism of under 2 months' duration. Uncontrolled infection, other autoimmune disease, pregnancy or lactation barred patients from enrollment. The data are from a study of T cells in Graves' hyperthyroidism and ophthalmopathy. Study-level points and caveats: Ophthalmopathy, which appeared later, was predicted by the model a median 6.5 months before onset. Most clonotypes expanded in the thyroid (above 0.001) were also present in blood.

Germline-derived CDR1 and CDR2 are SEHNR and FQNEAQ (reference sequence). The CDR3 loop spans 15 amino acids. Losses at the gene ends were 3 bases for V and 6 bases for J; bases not matched to a gene: 10. The TCR comes from a man younger than 30 with Graves' hyperthyroidism. The V call is TRBV7-9, the J call TRBJ2-7; 8 positions match TRBD2. The source material was blood. CDR3 amino acids: CASSFLTGRAGEQYF. In DNA form, the CDR3 reads TGTGCCAGCAGCTTCCTGACCGGGAGGGCAGGCGAGCAGTACTTC.